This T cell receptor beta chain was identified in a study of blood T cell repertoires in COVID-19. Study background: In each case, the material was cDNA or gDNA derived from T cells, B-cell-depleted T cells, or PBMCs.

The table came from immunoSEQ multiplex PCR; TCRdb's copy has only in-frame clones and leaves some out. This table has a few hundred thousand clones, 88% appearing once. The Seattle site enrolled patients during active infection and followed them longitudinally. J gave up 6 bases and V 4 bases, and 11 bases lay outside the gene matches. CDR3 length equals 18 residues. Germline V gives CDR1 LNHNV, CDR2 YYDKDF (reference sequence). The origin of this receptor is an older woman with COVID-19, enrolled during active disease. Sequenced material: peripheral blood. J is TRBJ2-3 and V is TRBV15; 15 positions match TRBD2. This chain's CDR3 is CATSKSTSGTSGRDTQYF. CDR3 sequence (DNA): TGTGCCACCAGCAAAAGCACCTCCGGGACTAGCGGGAGGGATACGCAGTATTTT.